The clone carrying this T cell receptor (beta chain) was picked up one time. What it binds is unknown. This entry belongs to a study of cytomegalovirus exposure and HLA in healthy donors. Study-wide points: Fewer N-insertions than the roughly 670-donor mean were reportedly shown by an Asian-associated ancestry cluster in a later analysis. At a 0.05 false discovery rate, a later analysis found roughly 17,000 TCR beta sequences to be associated with HLA alleles. Among the sequence variants, a highly shared cluster was likely an artifact of sequencing.

The PCR made use of 60 Vbeta and 13 Jbeta primers. TCRdb's table, derived via immunoSEQ multiplex PCR, lists solely in-frame clones and lacks some. Here the sample spans roughly 200,000 clones, around 84% being singletons. CDR1 is SEHNR, CDR2 FQNEAQ, per germline (reference sequence). With 5 bases clipped from V and 0 bases from J, the junction kept 7 bases outside the gene matches. There are 16 residues in the CDR3. The chain links TRBV7-9 to TRBJ2-3; 8 bases fit TRBD2. This clonotype was sampled from a middle-aged man in good health and CMV-seropositive. Input material: PBMCs. The CDR3 spells CASSPGGGRSTDTQYF. The CDR3, as DNA: TGTGCCAGCAGCCCCGGCGGCGGGAGGAGCACAGATACGCAGTATTTT.